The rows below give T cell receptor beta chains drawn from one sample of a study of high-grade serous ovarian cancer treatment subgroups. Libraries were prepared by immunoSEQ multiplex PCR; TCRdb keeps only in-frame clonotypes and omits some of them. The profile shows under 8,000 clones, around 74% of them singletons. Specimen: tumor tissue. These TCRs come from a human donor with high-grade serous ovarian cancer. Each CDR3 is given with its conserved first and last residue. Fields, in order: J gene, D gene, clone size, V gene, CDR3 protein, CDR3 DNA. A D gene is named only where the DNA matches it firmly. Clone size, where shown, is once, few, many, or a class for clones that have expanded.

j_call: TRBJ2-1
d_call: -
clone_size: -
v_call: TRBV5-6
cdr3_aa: CASSSVVGEQFF
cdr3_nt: TGTGCCAGCAGTTCGGTGGTCGGTGAGCAGTTCTTC

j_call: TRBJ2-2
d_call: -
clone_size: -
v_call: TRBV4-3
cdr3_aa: CASSQGVRGHNTGELFF
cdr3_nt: TGCGCCAGCAGCCAAGGAGTAAGGGGACATAACACCGGGGAGCTGTTTTTT

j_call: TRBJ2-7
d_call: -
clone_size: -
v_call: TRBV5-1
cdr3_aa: CASSFARPRTPISYEQYF
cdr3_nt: TGCGCCAGCAGCTTCGCCCGCCCAAGGACACCCATCTCCTACGAGCAGTACTTC

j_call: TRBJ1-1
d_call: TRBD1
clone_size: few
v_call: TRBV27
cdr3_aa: CASSGTVLNTEAFF
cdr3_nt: TGTGCCAGCAGCGGGACAGTTCTAAACACTGAAGCTTTCTTT

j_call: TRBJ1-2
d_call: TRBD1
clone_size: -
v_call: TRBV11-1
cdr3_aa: CASSLMGQGAGYGYTF
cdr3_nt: TGTGCCAGCAGCTTGATGGGACAGGGGGCCGGCTATGGCTACACCTTC

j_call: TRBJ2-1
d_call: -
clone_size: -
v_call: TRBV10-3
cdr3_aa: CAIKREGGPGNEQFF
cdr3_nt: TGTGCCATCAAGCGAGAGGGAGGCCCCGGGAATGAGCAGTTCTTC

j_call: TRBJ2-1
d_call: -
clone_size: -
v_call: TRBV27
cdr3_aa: CASRVGGSYNEQFF
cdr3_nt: TGTGCCAGCAGGGTGGGTGGCTCCTACAATGAGCAGTTCTTC

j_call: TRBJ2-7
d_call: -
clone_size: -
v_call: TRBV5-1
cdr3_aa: CASSAQGNEQYF
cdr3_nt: TGCGCCAGCAGCGCACAGGGAAACGAGCAGTACTTC

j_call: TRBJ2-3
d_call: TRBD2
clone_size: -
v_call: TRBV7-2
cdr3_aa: CASSLGLAGTDTQYF
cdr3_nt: TGTGCCAGCAGCTTAGGACTAGCGGGAACAGATACGCAGTATTTT

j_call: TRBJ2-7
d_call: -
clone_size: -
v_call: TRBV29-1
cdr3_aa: CSVYGGGTRYEQYF
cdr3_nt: TGCAGCGTGTACGGGGGAGGGACACGCTACGAGCAGTACTTC

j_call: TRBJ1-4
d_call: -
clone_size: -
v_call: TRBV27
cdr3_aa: CASSFRGPSNEKLFF
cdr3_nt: TGTGCCAGCAGTTTTCGGGGACCCTCTAATGAAAAACTGTTTTTT

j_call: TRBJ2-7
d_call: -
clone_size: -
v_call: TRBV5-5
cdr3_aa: CASSLDPGRIYEQYF
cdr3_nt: TGTGCCAGCAGCTTGGATCCGGGACGGATCTACGAGCAGTACTTC